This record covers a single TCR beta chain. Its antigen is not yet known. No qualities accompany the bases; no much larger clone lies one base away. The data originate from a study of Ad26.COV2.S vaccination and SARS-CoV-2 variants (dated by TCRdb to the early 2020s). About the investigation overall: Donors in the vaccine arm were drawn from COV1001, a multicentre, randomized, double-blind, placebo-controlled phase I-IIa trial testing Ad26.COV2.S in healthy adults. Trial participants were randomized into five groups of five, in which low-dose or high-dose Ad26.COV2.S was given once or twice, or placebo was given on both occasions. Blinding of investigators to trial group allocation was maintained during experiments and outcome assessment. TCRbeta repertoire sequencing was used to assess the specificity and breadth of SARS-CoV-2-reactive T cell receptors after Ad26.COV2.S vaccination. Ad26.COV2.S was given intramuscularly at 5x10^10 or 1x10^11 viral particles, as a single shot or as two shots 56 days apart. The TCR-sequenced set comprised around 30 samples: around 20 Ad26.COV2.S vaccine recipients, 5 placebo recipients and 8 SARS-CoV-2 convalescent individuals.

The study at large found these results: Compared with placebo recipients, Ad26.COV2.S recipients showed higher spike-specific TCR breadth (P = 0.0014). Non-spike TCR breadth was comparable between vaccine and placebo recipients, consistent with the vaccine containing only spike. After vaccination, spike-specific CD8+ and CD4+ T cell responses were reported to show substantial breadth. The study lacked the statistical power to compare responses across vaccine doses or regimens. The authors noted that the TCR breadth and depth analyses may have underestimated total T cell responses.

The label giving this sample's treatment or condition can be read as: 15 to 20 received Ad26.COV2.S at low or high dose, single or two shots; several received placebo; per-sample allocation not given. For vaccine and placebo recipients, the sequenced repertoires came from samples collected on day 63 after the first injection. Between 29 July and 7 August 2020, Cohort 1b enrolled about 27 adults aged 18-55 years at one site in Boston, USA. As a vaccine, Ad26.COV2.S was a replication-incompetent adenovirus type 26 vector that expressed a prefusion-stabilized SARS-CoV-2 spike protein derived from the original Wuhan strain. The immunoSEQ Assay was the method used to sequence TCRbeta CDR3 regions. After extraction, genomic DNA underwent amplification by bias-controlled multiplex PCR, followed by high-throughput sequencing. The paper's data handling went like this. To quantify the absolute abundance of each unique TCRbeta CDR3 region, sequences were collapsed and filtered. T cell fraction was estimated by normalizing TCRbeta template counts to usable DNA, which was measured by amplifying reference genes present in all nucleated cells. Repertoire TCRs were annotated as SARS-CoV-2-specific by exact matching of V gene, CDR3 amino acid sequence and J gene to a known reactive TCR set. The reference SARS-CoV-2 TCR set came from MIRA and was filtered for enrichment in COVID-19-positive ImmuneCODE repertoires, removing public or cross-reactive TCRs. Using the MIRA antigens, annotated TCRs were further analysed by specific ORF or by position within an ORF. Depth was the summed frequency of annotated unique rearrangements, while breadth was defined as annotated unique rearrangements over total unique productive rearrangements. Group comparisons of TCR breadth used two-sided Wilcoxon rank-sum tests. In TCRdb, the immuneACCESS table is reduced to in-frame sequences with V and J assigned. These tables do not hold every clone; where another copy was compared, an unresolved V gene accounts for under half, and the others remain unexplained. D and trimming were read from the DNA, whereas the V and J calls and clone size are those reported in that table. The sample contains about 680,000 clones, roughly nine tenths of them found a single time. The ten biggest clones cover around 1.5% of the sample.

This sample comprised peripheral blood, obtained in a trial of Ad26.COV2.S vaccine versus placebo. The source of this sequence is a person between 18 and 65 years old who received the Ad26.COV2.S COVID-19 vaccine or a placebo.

The DNA sequence is given as TGTGCCAGCTCACCCGGGACAGGGGCGATCAATCAGCCCCAGCATTTT. It translates as CASSPGTGAINQPQHF. The chain was built from TRBV18 and TRBJ1-5, and 10 junction bases match TRBD1. The CDR3 spans 16 residues, from the cysteine through the phenylalanine. The DNA shown is the 48-base CDR3, in frame from base 1. V loses 3 bases at its end and J loses 3 bases; junction bases beyond the gene matches: 5. The germline V gene encodes CDR1 KGHSH and CDR2 LQKENI.